This passage covers 3 T cell receptor beta chains from one sample sequenced in a study of blood T cell repertoires in COVID-19. Sequenced by immunoSEQ multiplex PCR; TCRdb stores in-frame clones only, minus some. The table lists 150,000 to 200,000 clones, less than 85% of them singletons, with roughly 14% in the top ten. The specimen sequenced was peripheral blood. These receptors were obtained from a man aged 45-65 years who had recovered from COVID-19.

The gene calls are TRBV3-1 (or the pseudogene TRBV3-2) and TRBJ1-2; 7 bases are a match to TRBD1. Germline CDR1 reads LGHDT; CDR2 reads YNNKEL (reference sequence). This CDR3 is 14 amino acids long. After removal of 1 base from V and 7 bases from J, the junction contained 6 bases not matched to a gene. CDR3 bases: TGTGCCAGCAGCCAAGGGGGACAGTTCTCTGGCTACACCTTC. This encodes CASSQGGQFSGYTF.

CDR3 loop: CSAIFRGEQYF. CDR3 nucleotide sequence: TGCAGTGCGATCTTTCGGGGCGAGCAGTACTTC. The chain joins TRBV20-1 to TRBJ2-7; a weak D match, TRBD2 (5 bases). Germline V gene sequence: CDR1 DFQATT, CDR2 SNEGSKA (reference sequence). V lost 6 bases to trimming and J lost 6 bases, with 12 bases between them. This CDR3 contains 11 residues.

The CDR3 nucleotides are TGTGCCAGCAAGACGGGACAGGTCTCCTACGAGCAGTACTTC. Its translation is CASKTGQVSYEQYF. The genes are TRBV2 and TRBJ2-7, with TRBD1 matching over 8 bases. Germline trimming cut 7 bases from V and 0 bases from J; bases unmatched to any gene: 5. CDR3 length: 14 residues. Germline CDR1 is SNHLY and CDR2 is FYNNEI.